Sequencing of this T cell receptor beta chain was carried out in a study of T cell responses to AZD1222 COVID-19 vaccine. The V gene lost 6 bases and the J gene lost 4 bases, with 13 bases spanning the gap. CDR3 size: 15 residues. CDR1 is MNHEY, CDR2 SMNVEV, per germline (reference sequence). Clones were read by immunoSEQ multiplex PCR, and TCRdb kept only the in-frame ones, dropping some. The table records approximately 110,000 clones, roughly nine tenths of them present only once. The gene calls are TRBV27 and TRBJ2-6; D is possibly TRBD1 (6 bases). The clonotype was recovered from an adult in good health. This material consisted of peripheral blood, taken on day 0 of AZD1222 vaccination. CDR3 coding DNA: TGTGCCAGCAGCCTCCTAGGGACAGGGGCCAACGTCCTGACTTTC. It yields the protein CASSLLGTGANVLTF.